This entry lists 20 T cell receptor beta chains sequenced from one sample in a study of shared clonotypes between healthy human individuals. TCRdb's copy holds only in-frame clones and misses some; the assay was immunoSEQ multiplex PCR. The sample has hundreds of thousands of clones; 73% are singletons. Source material: memory CD4+ T cells sorted from blood. This sample's subset: CD45RA-negative fraction. These receptors were collected from a woman in her 30s in good health.

This clone was seen a handful of times. V is TRBV5-1 and J is TRBJ2-5; D gene unclear. Germline CDR1 and CDR2: SGHRS and YFSETQ. CDR3 size: 14 residues. The V end lost 4 bases, the J end lost 1 base, and 11 bases lay between the germline ends. Written as DNA, the CDR3 is TGCGCCAGCAGCGTACAGAACAGCCAAGAGACCCAGTACTTC. This gives the protein CASSVQNSQETQYF.

Comments on this clone: Other nucleotide sequences from this sample produce the same CDR3. The rearrangement joins TRBV9 to TRBJ2-1; the D is unclear. The V end was cut by 0 bases, the J end by 1 base, with 8 bases between. CDR1 is SGDLS and CDR2 is YYNGEE in the germline V gene. CDR3 length: 15 residues. The CDR3 loop reads CASSVGLSSYNEQFF. For the CDR3, the DNA is TGTGCCAGCAGCGTAGGTCTGAGTTCCTACAATGAGCAGTTCTTC.

The chain joins TRBV29-1 to TRBJ2-7; 9 positions match TRBD1. The CDR3 is 14 amino acids. Germline CDR1 is SQVTM and CDR2 is ANQGSEA. The trim removed 7 bases at V and 2 bases at J, leaving 9 bases unmatched. CDR3 sequence (DNA): TGCAGCGCCGCAAGACAGGGGGGAACCTACGAGCAGTACTTC. It encodes CSAARQGGTYEQYF.

The chain carries TRBV6-6 and TRBJ1-5; 7 bases map to TRBD1. Germline trimming cut 6 bases from V and 7 bases from J; bases unmatched to any gene: 3. The CDR3 has 12 residues. Germline lookup yields CDR1 MNHNY and CDR2 SVGAGI (reference sequence). The CDR3 here is CASRRQGQPQHF. CDR3 coding DNA: TGTGCCAGCAGGCGACAGGGCCAGCCCCAGCATTTT.

The gene calls are TRBV2 and TRBJ1-2; D not certain. In germline, CDR1 is SNHLY, CDR2 FYNNEI. CDR3 length: 11 amino acids. V shed 2 bases and J shed 7 bases, with 5 bases lying between them. In DNA form, the CDR3 reads TGTGCCAGCAGTGAAATGGCTGGCTACACCTTC. Its translation: CASSEMAGYTF.

This clone occurred a few times. J is TRBJ1-1 and V is TRBV5-8; D call uncertain. Per germline, CDR1 SGHTS and CDR2 YDEGEE. Trimming cost V 4 bases and J 1 base, with 8 bases left between them. CDR3 size: 13 residues. CDR3 nucleotides: TGTGCCAGCAGCACCCAGCCGAACACTGAAGCTTTCTTT. Protein sequence: CASSTQPNTEAFF.

Remarks on this clone: Other DNA sequences in this sample translate to the same CDR3. The chain is built from TRBV6-1 and TRBJ1-1; D might be TRBD1 (5 bases). The length of the CDR3 is 13 residues. CDR1 MNHNS and CDR2 SASEGT come from the germline V gene. V was shortened by 2 bases and J by 5 bases, with 9 bases between the two germline ends. CDR3 region: CASSEYRGTEAFF. The DNA for the CDR3 is TGTGCCAGCAGTGAATACCGGGGGACTGAAGCTTTCTTT.

The chain has TRBV7-8 and TRBJ1-1, with D uncertain. This CDR3 contains 16 residues. V lost 5 bases to trimming and J lost 4 bases, with 20 bases between them. Germline V gene data show CDR1 as SGHVS and CDR2 as FQNEAQ. CDR3 DNA: TGTGCCAGCAGCCCAGGTGATCGACCGCGGGGCACTGAAGCTTTCTTT. Its translation is CASSPGDRPRGTEAFF.

This clone was detected once. The rearrangement joins TRBV10-3 to TRBJ2-3; D is perhaps TRBD1 (6 bases). The germline V gene encodes CDR1 ENHRY and CDR2 SYGVKD. With 5 bases removed from V and 0 bases from J, the gap between germline ends came to 12 bases. CDR3 size: 15 residues. CDR3 region: CAISIGTTSTDTQYF. In DNA form, the CDR3 reads TGTGCCATCAGTATAGGGACAACTAGCACAGATACGCAGTATTTT.

This clone was seen repeatedly, ten times or more. This chain joins TRBV19 and TRBJ2-4; D gene uncertain. Per the germline V gene, CDR1 is LNHDA and CDR2 is SQIVND (reference sequence). Deletions cut 3 bases from V and 7 bases from J, with 13 bases between. CDR3 length: 14 residues. CDR3: CASSMSRGHNIQYF. In DNA, the CDR3 is TGTGCCAGTAGTATGAGCAGAGGTCATAACATTCAGTACTTC. Together with reference TRBV19 and TRBJ2-4, the CDR3 gives the full variable domain: DGGITQSPKYLFRKEGQNVTLSCEQNLNHDAMYWYRQDPGQGLRLIYYSQIVNDFQKGDIAEGYSVSREKKESFPLTVTSAQKNPTAFYLCASSMSRGHNIQYFGAGTRLSVL.

This clone appeared a few times. The rearrangement joins TRBV27 to TRBJ1-1; D is undetermined. The CDR3 is 14 residues long. V lost 4 bases to trimming and J lost 1 base, with 10 bases between them. Germline CDR1 is MNHEY and CDR2 is SMNVEV (reference sequence). The DNA of the CDR3 is TGTGCCAGCAGTTCCCCCGGCGGGAACACTGAAGCTTTCTTT. Translating gives CASSSPGGNTEAFF.

At least ten counts were recorded for this clone. Other nucleotide sequences in the sample specify the same CDR3. The chain carries TRBV5-1 and TRBJ1-4, with D tentatively TRBD1 (5 bases). From germline, CDR1 is SGHRS and CDR2 YFSETQ. Trimming stripped 0 bases from V and 7 bases from J, with 13 bases between. The CDR3 is 15 amino acids. For the CDR3, the DNA is TGCGCCAGCAGCTTGGGCGACAGAGATGTTGAAAAACTGTTTTTT. As protein: CASSLGDRDVEKLFF. Combining the CDR3 with reference TRBV5-1 and TRBJ1-4 gives the whole variable domain KAGVTQTPRYLIKTRGQQVTLSCSPISGHRSVSWYQQTPGQGLQFLFEYFSETQRNKGNFPGRFSGRQFSNSRSEMNVSTLELGDSALYLCASSLGDRDVEKLFFGSGTQLSVL.

The chain links TRBV29-1 to TRBJ1-2, with D uncertain. Germline loops: CDR1 SQVTM, CDR2 ANQGSEA. CDR3 length: 12 residues. V was trimmed by 2 bases and J by 10 bases, leaving 14 bases between them. CDR3 coding DNA: TGCAGCGTTGAACCGGGAACTTCCATCTACACCTTC. It yields the protein CSVEPGTSIYTF. The variable domain in full, completed from reference TRBV29-1 and TRBJ1-2, reads SAVISQKPSRDICQRGTSLTIQCQVDSQVTMMFWYRQQPGQSLTLIATANQGSEATYESGFVIDKFPISRPNLTFSTLTVSNMSPEDSSIYLCSVEPGTSIYTFGSGTRLTVV.

This chain links TRBV19 with TRBJ2-7, with D perhaps matching TRBD1 (5 bases). V shed 4 bases and J shed 6 bases, with 16 bases lying between them. Germline CDR1 reads LNHDA; CDR2 reads SQIVND (reference sequence). The CDR3 spans 14 residues. The CDR3 here is CASSTARRGSEQYF. Here the CDR3 DNA reads TGTGCCAGTAGTACAGCCCGAAGGGGAAGCGAGCAGTACTTC.

The J gene is TRBJ2-7, the V gene TRBV27; TRBD1 matches 7 bases. Germline V gene data show CDR1 as MNHEY and CDR2 as SMNVEV (reference sequence). Trimming at V came to 4 bases and at J to 3 bases, leaving 3 bases not matched to a gene. The CDR3 is made up of 13 amino acids. CDR3 sequence (DNA): TGTGCCAGCAGTTCAAGACAGGGCTACGAGCAGTACTTC. It yields the protein CASSSRQGYEQYF.

In regard to this clone: The sample contains more than one DNA sequence encoding this CDR3. V is TRBV5-1 and J is TRBJ2-1, with a possible D match to TRBD2 (6 bases). The CDR3 covers 14 residues. Germline V gene lookup returns CDR1 SGHRS and CDR2 YFSETQ. Trimming pared 5 bases from V and 3 bases from J, leaving 12 bases between. The CDR3 region is CASRLDGGYNEQFF. CDR3 in DNA: TGCGCCAGCAGGCTTGACGGGGGCTACAATGAGCAGTTCTTC.

The rearrangement links TRBV19 to TRBJ2-7; 12 bases are a match to TRBD1. Germline loops: CDR1 LNHDA, CDR2 SQIVND (reference sequence). This CDR3 is built from 15 residues. V trimming: 5 bases; J trimming: 7 bases; junction bases outside the gene matches: 9. The CDR3 here is CASSPPGQGAWEQYF. CDR3 nucleotide sequence: TGTGCCAGTAGTCCTCCGGGACAGGGGGCGTGGGAGCAGTACTTC.

The chain combines TRBV5-1 with TRBJ1-4; D is possibly TRBD1 (5 bases). Germline assignment: CDR1 SGHRS and CDR2 YFSETQ. The V end lost 0 bases, the J end lost 7 bases, and 13 bases lay between the germline ends. CDR3 length: 15 amino acids. CDR3 nucleotide sequence: TGCGCCAGCAGCTTGGGACAGCATCTCGGTGAAAAACTGTTTTTT. Translated, it gives CASSLGQHLGEKLFF.

This chain connects TRBV9 to TRBJ2-3; maybe TRBD2 (6 bases). Trimming took 4 bases from V and 11 from J, leaving 14 bases between them. Germline assignment: CDR1 SGDLS and CDR2 YYNGEE. The CDR3 spans 12 residues. The CDR3 DNA reads TGTGCCAGCAGCCCCGACGTGGGGGGGCAGTATTTT. Its translation: CASSPDVGGQYF.

The chain combines TRBV5-4 with TRBJ2-5; a weak D match, TRBD2 (6 bases). Germline CDR1 is SGHNT and CDR2 is YYREEE (reference sequence). Trimming left V 3 bases short and J 4 bases short, with 16 bases between. The length of the CDR3 is 15 residues. In nucleotides, the CDR3 is TGTGCCAGCAGCTCCGGGGGAATTGGTGGAGAGACCCAGTACTTC. Protein: CASSSGGIGGETQYF.